This TCR beta chain appears in the sequencing data of a study of PD-1 blockade in classical Hodgkin lymphoma. On the study more broadly: Nivolumab was given intravenously to patients at 3 mg/kg every 2 weeks.

Measured with immunoSEQ multiplex PCR; TCRdb has only the in-frame clones, and not every one. This table has roughly 31,000 clones, 70% to 80% appearing once. Study outcomes and limitations: The CD4+ diversity rise by C4D1 was clearest in complete responders.

Every patient was affected by relapse after autologous stem cell transplantation, while exposure to brentuximab vedotin was not uniform. Complete response, partial response or progressive disease constituted the best response categories observed. This CDR3 is 13 amino acids long. Germline CDR1 reads SGHDT; CDR2 reads YYEEEE. V was pared by 0 bases and J by 6 bases, with 7 bases between. This clone is judged medium-sized. What it recognizes is unknown. This clonotype was sampled from a human donor with classical Hodgkin lymphoma. The sample here was peripheral blood mononuclear cells (PBMCs), taken before the second cycle of nivolumab. The genes are TRBV5-6 and TRBJ1-5, with D unclear. In DNA, the CDR3 is TGTGCCAGCAGCTTGGGGGGAGGTCAGCCCCAGCATTTT. This translates into CASSLGGGQPQHF.